This is a list of T cell receptor beta chains from one sample in a study of blood T cell repertoires in COVID-19. Here immunoSEQ multiplex PCR was the method, and the copy in TCRdb shows in-frame clones only, minus some. The sample lists roughly 180,000 clones, approximately 86% occurring once. The sample consisted of PBMCs or T cells enriched from blood (not recorded which). The source is a man in his sixties who had recovered from COVID-19. The CDR3 runs from the conserved cysteine through the conserved F or W. The D gene is left open where the match is weak. Size is stated for part of the rows, as once, few or many counts, or as a class when the clone is expanded.

V	J	size	D	DNA	CDR3
TRBV2	TRBJ2-3	-	-	TGTGCCAGCAGTGAAGACATCACAGATACGCAGTATTTT	CASSEDITDTQYF
TRBV28	TRBJ2-7	-	-	TGTGCCAGCAGCCCCCCGGAAGGTGGGCCCTACGAGCAGTACTTC	CASSPPEGGPYEQYF
TRBV19	TRBJ2-5	-	TRBD1	TGTGCCAGTAGTATTTCGACAGGGCTTCAAGAGACCCAGTACTTC	CASSISTGLQETQYF
TRBV3-1/TRBV3-2	TRBJ1-2	-	TRBD1	TGTGCCAGCAGCGACAACAGGGGTAACTATGGCTACACCTTC	CASSDNRGNYGYTF
TRBV7-2	TRBJ2-2	-	TRBD1	TGTGCCAGCAGCTTAGCTGTTATGGGGAGGGGGACAGGGGTTCGCACCGGGGAGCTGTTTTTT	CASSLAVMGRGTGVRTGELFF
TRBV18	TRBJ1-2	-	TRBD1	TGTGCCAGCTCATCCAGGACAGGGACAGCAGGCTACACCTTC	CASSSRTGTAGYTF
TRBV9	TRBJ2-2	-	-	TGTGCCAGCAGCGGAAGACAGGCCGGGGAGCTGTTTTTT	CASSGRQAGELFF
TRBV9	TRBJ2-2	-	-	TGTGCCAGCAGCGATGGCCCGAACACCGGGGAGCTGTTTTTT	CASSDGPNTGELFF
TRBV5-1	TRBJ1-2	-	-	TGCGCCAGCAGCTTGGGTCAGGTCGAAACCTTCTTC	CASSLGQVETFF
TRBV27	TRBJ1-5	-	-	TGTGCCAGCAGTCCTTACGGTTATAGCAATCAGCCCCAGCATTTT	CASSPYGYSNQPQHF
TRBV28	TRBJ2-7	-	TRBD2	TGTGCCACGGACGCTAGCGGGAACCTAGTAGAGCAGTACTTC	CATDASGNLVEQYF
TRBV6-5	TRBJ2-3	-	TRBD2	TGTGCCAGCATAGGGACTAGCGGATACACAGATACGCAGTATTTT	CASIGTSGYTDTQYF
TRBV12-3/TRBV12-4	TRBJ1-6	many	-	TGTGCCAGCAGTTTTCGTAATTCACCCCTCCACTTT	CASSFRNSPLHF
TRBV28	TRBJ1-2	-	TRBD1	TGTGCCAGCGCCGAGGGGACAGACTATGGCTACACCTTC	CASAEGTDYGYTF
TRBV12-3/TRBV12-4	TRBJ1-1	-	TRBD1	TGTGCCAGCAGTTTCGGACAGGCCACTGAAGCTTTCTTT	CASSFGQATEAFF
TRBV7-9	TRBJ2-2	-	-	TGTGCCAGCAGCTTACTACAGGGAAAGAACACCGGGGAGCTGTTTTTT	CASSLLQGKNTGELFF
TRBV3-1/TRBV3-2	TRBJ1-1	few	TRBD1	TGTGCCAGCAGCCCCCTACTAGGACAGGGGGACACTGAAGCTTTCTTT	CASSPLLGQGDTEAFF
TRBV2	TRBJ2-1	-	-	TGTGCCAGCAGTGGTATAGCGAGTGAGCAGTTCTTC	CASSGIASEQFF